This T cell receptor beta chain was obtained from a study of T cell repertoires in cytomegalovirus infection. Study overall: Matching HLA type, along with CMV infection, was indicated by public TCR beta signatures. Study conclusions and caveats: People with CMV and the relevant HLA were identified by cumulative public TCR beta family frequency. Predominance within the ex vivo response was attributable to HLA-C-restricted CMV-specific TCR beta clonotypes.

Worth noting for this clonotype: What it recognizes is unknown.

TCRdb re-analysed the reads in MiXCR, keeping a single row per CDR3 protein. The sample includes around 740,000 distinct CDR3 sequences, approximately 40% of them seen just once. This sequence originates from a human donor in good health (CMV status not recorded). Some clones in this sample may be carry-over from other donors' samples. The specimen sequenced was PBMCs.

CDR3 coding DNA: TGTGCCAGCTCACCACGCGCCCGGGGCACAGATACGCAGTATTTT. This encodes CASSPRARGTDTQYF. The chain links TRBV18 to TRBJ2-3; no clear D. This CDR3 comprises 15 residues. Per the germline V gene, CDR1 is KGHSH and CDR2 is LQKENI. V dropped 1 base and J dropped 1 base, with 9 bases sitting between them.